One sample yielded the 21 T cell receptor beta chains listed below, sequenced in a study of T cells in Graves' hyperthyroidism and ophthalmopathy. It was RNA transcripts that yielded the amplified TCR beta CDR3 regions. RT-PCR in the first round (using the HTBI primer set) targeted the TCR CDR3. MiXCR was run by TCRdb on the multiplex PCR reads, yielding one entry per CDR3 protein. The sample contains approximately 400,000 distinct CDR3 sequences, less than 20% of which appear only once. Material for sequencing was blood. The receptors here all came from a woman younger than 30 with Graves' hyperthyroidism that later progressed to Graves' ophthalmopathy.

The chain recombines TRBV11-2 with TRBJ2-7; D gene unclear. The CDR3 contains 13 residues. Between the trimmed V and J ends, which lost 0 bases and 7 bases, there was a span of 10 bases. CDR1 and CDR2 (germline): SGHAT, FQNNGV. The CDR3 nucleotides are TGTGCCAGCAGCTTAGATTTGGGAAATGAGCAGTACTTC. Its translation: CASSLDLGNEQYF. The variable domain in full, completed from reference TRBV11-2 and TRBJ2-7, reads EAGVAQSPRYKIIEKRQSVAFWCNPISGHATLYWYQQILGQGPKLLIQFQNNGVVDDSQLPKDRFSAERLKGVDSTLKIQPAKLEDSAVYLCASSLDLGNEQYFGPGTRLTVT.

In its sample, this clonotype was seen many times. The rearrangement uses TRBV20-1 and TRBJ2-7; possibly TRBD1 for D (9 bases). The CDR3 extends over 16 amino acids. Trimming shortened V by 5 bases and J by 7 bases, and 27 bases separated the two germline ends. Germline loops: CDR1 DFQATT, CDR2 SNEGSKA (reference sequence). CDR3 sequence (DNA): TGCAGTGCTGTAAGAATAGCGGGACAGGGTATTGCAGAGCAGTACTTC. As protein: CSAVRIAGQGIAEQYF.

This clonotype has just a few counts. This rearrangement joins TRBV6-1 to TRBJ2-7, with D possibly called TRBD1 or TRBD2 (5 bases each). Trimming cost V 8 bases and J 3 bases, with 17 bases left between them. This CDR3 comprises 14 residues. Germline loops: CDR1 MNHNS, CDR2 SASEGT. The CDR3 loop reads CASLLAGTVYEQYF. CDR3 coding DNA: TGTGCCAGCCTCCTAGCCGGGACCGTCTACGAGCAGTACTTC.

This clonotype occurred a few times. The chain has TRBV19 and TRBJ2-1, with TRBD1 identical over 10 bases. The CDR3 is 16 amino acids. Germline trimming cut 0 bases from V and 8 bases from J; bases unmatched to any gene: 7. Germline CDR1 is LNHDA and CDR2 is SQIVND (reference sequence). The DNA for the CDR3 is TGTGCCAGTAGTATAGATCTAGGGACAGGGGTCTATGAGCAGTTCTTC. It is translated as CASSIDLGTGVYEQFF.

This clonotype appeared many times. The gene calls are TRBV3-1 and TRBJ2-1; D remains unclear. CDR1 is LGHDT, CDR2 YNNKEL, per germline (reference sequence). The CDR3 spans 15 residues. Trimming took off 4 bases at V and 0 bases at J, with 10 bases between the two ends. Written as DNA, the CDR3 is TGTGCCAGCAGCCCAGGATTCAGCTCCTACAATGAGCAGTTCTTC. Amino acid sequence: CASSPGFSSYNEQFF.

V gene TRBV27 combines with J gene TRBJ2-7, with 13 bases identical to TRBD2. The CDR3 sequence is 16 residues long. J gave up 4 bases and V 6 bases, and 9 bases lay outside the gene matches. Germline V gene data show CDR1 as MNHEY and CDR2 as SMNVEV (reference sequence). In nucleotides, the CDR3 is TGTGCCAGCAGCACTACCGGGACTAGCGGGATATACGAGCAGTACTTC. Translated, it gives CASSTTGTSGIYEQYF.

Of note for this clonotype: Its ends do not fully match the called genes, so a read error is possible. The chain employs TRBV4-2 and TRBJ2-3; D possibly matches TRBD1 or TRBD2 (6 bases each). In germline, CDR1 is LGHNA, CDR2 YNFKEQ. This CDR3 is 17 amino acids long. The CDR3 sequence: CASSQEGGLAGTDTQYF. The DNA of the CDR3 is TGCGCCAGCAGCCAAGAAGGGGGGCTAGCTGGCACAGATACGCAGTATTTT.

The V call is TRBV7-8, the J call TRBJ2-1; 12 bases line up with TRBD1. Germline assignment: CDR1 SGHVS and CDR2 FQNEAQ. V gave up 5 bases and J gave up 7 bases; unmatched junction bases: 9. The CDR3 sequence is 16 residues long. In DNA form, the CDR3 reads TGTGCCAGCAGCCCACCACCGGGACAGGGGGCGAATGAGCAGTTCTTC. It is translated as CASSPPPGQGANEQFF.

The chain couples TRBV10-3 to TRBJ2-1; TRBD2 might be the D (5 bases). The CDR3 has 12 residues. Per the germline V gene, CDR1 is ENHRY and CDR2 is SYGVKD. V lost 4 bases and J lost 9, with 10 bases in between. This chain's CDR3 is CAISGTSGEQFF. The CDR3, as DNA: TGTGCCATCAGTGGAACTAGTGGTGAGCAGTTCTTC.

This clonotype was seen only a few times. The chain's CDR3 is CASSLGTALAGAGTDTQYF. The CDR3 coding sequence is TGTGCCAGCAGTTTAGGGACAGCGTTGGCGGGAGCGGGCACAGATACGCAGTATTTT. The chain carries TRBV12-3 or TRBV12-4 and TRBJ2-3; D is possibly TRBD2 (7 bases). CDR3 size: 19 residues. Trimming shortened V by 1 base and J by 1 base, and 21 bases separated the two germline ends.

This clonotype has a handful of counts. The CDR3 nucleotides read TGCAGCACCCTGGACATTTCCACCTACAATGAGCAGTTCTTC. Translation: CSTLDISTYNEQFF. J is TRBJ2-1 and V is TRBV29-1, with D possibly TRBD1 on 5 matching bases. The CDR3 consists of 14 residues. V was clipped by 8 bases and J by 2 bases, with 16 bases between them. From germline, CDR1 is SQVTM and CDR2 ANQGSEA.

This clonotype appeared many times. The chain employs TRBV6-2 or TRBV6-3 and TRBJ2-7; a weak D match, TRBD2 (6 bases). The CDR3 extends over 15 amino acids. V was shortened by 2 bases and J by 7 bases, with 18 bases between the two germline ends. CDR1 and CDR2 (germline): MNHEY, SVGEGT. CDR3 bases: TGTGCCAGCAGTTACGGGGGGTCCGCCCGTCGGGAGCAGTACTTC. It yields the protein CASSYGGSARREQYF.

In its sample, this clonotype was seen many times. The chain carries TRBV28 and TRBJ2-1; the D call may be TRBD1 or TRBD2 (5 bases each). The CDR3 is made up of 20 amino acids. The germline gives CDR1 MDHEN, CDR2 SYDVKM. The germline V and J ends were trimmed by 3 bases and 5 bases, with 29 bases remaining between them. CDR3 nucleotide sequence: TGTGCCAGCAGTTTCGTTGCGGCTTCCCTACCCCCGGGGCCTCACAATGAGCAGTTCTTC. Translation gives CASSFVAASLPPGPHNEQFF.

A word on this clonotype: One junction end does not reproduce the germline sequence, and a read error may be involved. The rearrangement links TRBV20-1 to TRBJ2-1; 8 nucleotides align to TRBD2. The germline V gene has CDR1 DFQATT and CDR2 SNEGSKA (reference sequence). The CDR3 consists of 15 residues. CDR3 in DNA: TGCAGTGCTAGAGTTGCGGGAGGAACCTACAATGGGCAGTTCTTC. Translating gives CSARVAGGTYNGQFF.

This clonotype was observed at least ten times. The V and J genes are TRBV5-1 and TRBJ2-7; TRBD1 might be the D (6 bases). Germline V lookup: CDR1 SGHRS, CDR2 YFSETQ. The germline V and J ends were trimmed by 1 base and 2 bases, with 10 bases remaining between them. This CDR3 contains 14 residues. The CDR3 loop is CASSLPGATYEQYF. The CDR3 region has the DNA TGCGCCAGCAGCTTGCCAGGGGCCACCTACGAGCAGTACTTC.

DNA of the CDR3: TGTGCCAGCACTCTGAGCCCTGGAAACACCATATATTTT. Translation: CASTLSPGNTIYF. The rearrangement links TRBV28 to TRBJ1-3; D remains unclear. Trimming took 7 bases from V and 2 from J, leaving 9 bases between them. Germline CDR1 and CDR2: MDHEN and SYDVKM. The CDR3 contains 13 residues. The whole variable domain, filled in from reference TRBV28 and TRBJ1-3, reads DVKVTQSSRYLVKRTGEKVFLECVQDMDHENMFWYRQDPGLGLRLIYFSYDVKMKEKGDIPEGYSVSREKKERFSLILESASTNQTSMYLCASTLSPGNTIYFGEGSWLTVV.

In this sample, this clonotype turned up many times. V is TRBV11-2 and J is TRBJ2-3; D uncertain. Germline V CDR1 and CDR2: SGHAT, FQNNGV. This CDR3 has 15 residues. The ends were cut back, 0 bases at V and 3 bases at J, with 10 bases in the middle. The DNA of the CDR3 is TGTGCCAGCAGCTTAGATCTCGGGCAGACAGATACGCAGTATTTT. It codes for CASSLDLGQTDTQYF.

This clonotype was seen ten or more times. The V call is TRBV20-1, the J call TRBJ1-5; weak D call: TRBD1 (5 bases). The CDR3 extends over 12 amino acids. Looked up from germline, CDR1 is DFQATT and CDR2 is SNEGSKA (reference sequence). V dropped 3 bases and J dropped 7 bases, with 10 bases sitting between them. The CDR3 reads CSASGWGQPQHF. The CDR3 DNA reads TGCAGTGCTAGCGGGTGGGGGCAGCCCCAGCATTTT.

This clonotype was detected once. The rearrangement links TRBV6-9 to TRBJ2-6; TRBD2 matches at 10 bases. The CDR3 is made up of 20 amino acids. Germline V gives CDR1 MNHGY, CDR2 SVAAGI. V was pared by 3 bases and J by 1 base, with 12 bases of the junction left unmatched. This CDR3 reads CASSYLGLAPLQSGANVLTF. In DNA, the CDR3 is TGTGCCAGCAGTTACTTGGGACTAGCGCCACTACAGTCTGGGGCCAACGTCCTGACTTTC.

This clonotype was observed many times. V is TRBV28 and J is TRBJ2-7; D is possibly TRBD1 (5 bases). Germline V gives CDR1 MDHEN, CDR2 SYDVKM. V shed 2 bases and J shed 4 bases, with 18 bases lying between them. This CDR3 is 16 amino acids long. In DNA, the CDR3 is TGTGCCAGCAGTTTAGACTCGACAGTCCATTGGTACGAGCAGTACTTC. Its protein product is CASSLDSTVHWYEQYF.

This clonotype showed up many times. The J gene is TRBJ2-7, the V gene TRBV6-6; 15 nucleotides agree with TRBD2. Germline assignment: CDR1 MNHNY and CDR2 SVGAGI (reference sequence). The CDR3 runs 17 residues. V trimming: 0 bases; J trimming: 6 bases; junction bases outside the gene matches: 6. Written as DNA, the CDR3 is TGTGCCAGCAGTTACTCGAGAGCGGGACTAGCGGGAGGCGAGCAGTACTTC. This encodes CASSYSRAGLAGGEQYF.